This entry concerns a single T cell receptor (beta chain). Its antigen is still unknown. Its ends do not fully match the called genes, so a read error is possible. Germline V lookup: CDR1 SGHNT, CDR2 YENEEA. The CDR3 contains 12 residues. The sample originates from a study of T cell responses to AZD1222 COVID-19 vaccine. Libraries were prepared by immunoSEQ multiplex PCR; TCRdb keeps only in-frame clonotypes and omits some of them. The data show fewer than 120,000 clones, about 87% seen once. Study-level results: Rises in breadth and depth of Spike-specific TCRs came after two AZD1222 doses. In a largely white British group with more females than males, clonal diversity was possibly underestimated. Reports say nearly half of spike-specific TCRs go after unmutated variant regions. In all cases, repertoires were sampled only after the peak T cell response.

The chain recombines TRBV11-3 with TRBJ2-1, with D tentatively TRBD1 or TRBD2 (5 bases each). The sample here was peripheral blood, taken 28 days after the second AZD1222 dose. This sequence was found in an adult who received the AZD1222 COVID-19 vaccine. The CDR3 spells CASSLAGTDTIF. DNA of the CDR3: TGTGCCAGCAGCTTAGCCGGGACGGATACAATCTTC.